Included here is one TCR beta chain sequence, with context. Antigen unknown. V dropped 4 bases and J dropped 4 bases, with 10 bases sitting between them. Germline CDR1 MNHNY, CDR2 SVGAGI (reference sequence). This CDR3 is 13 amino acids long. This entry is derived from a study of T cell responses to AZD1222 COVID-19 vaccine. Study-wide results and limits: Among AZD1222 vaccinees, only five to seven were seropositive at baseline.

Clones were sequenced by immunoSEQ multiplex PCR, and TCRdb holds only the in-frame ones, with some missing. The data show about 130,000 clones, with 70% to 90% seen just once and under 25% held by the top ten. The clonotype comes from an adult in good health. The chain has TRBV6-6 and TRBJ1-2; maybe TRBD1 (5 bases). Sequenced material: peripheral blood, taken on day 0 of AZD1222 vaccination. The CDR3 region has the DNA TGTGCCAGCAGTTTCGGGGGGTTCTATGGCTACACCTTC. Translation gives CASSFGGFYGYTF.